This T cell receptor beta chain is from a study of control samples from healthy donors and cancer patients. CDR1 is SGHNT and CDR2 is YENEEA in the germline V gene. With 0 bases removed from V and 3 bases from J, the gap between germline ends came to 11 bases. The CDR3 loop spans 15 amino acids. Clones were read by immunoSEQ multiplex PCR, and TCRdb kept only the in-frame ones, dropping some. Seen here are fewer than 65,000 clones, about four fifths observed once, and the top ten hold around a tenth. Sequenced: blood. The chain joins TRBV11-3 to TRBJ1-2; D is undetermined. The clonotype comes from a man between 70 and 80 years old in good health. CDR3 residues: CASSLESGTYYGYTF. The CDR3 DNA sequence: TGTGCCAGCAGCTTAGAATCGGGTACCTACTATGGCTACACCTTC.